This TCR beta chain was recovered during a study of T cell repertoires in cytomegalovirus infection. The wider study: Used in the study were CMV epitopes, some recently identified and HLA-C-restricted, others well-studied and HLA-B-restricted. From public TCR beta signatures came an indication of both CMV infection and matching HLA type.

CDR1 and CDR2 (germline): SQVTM, ANQGSEA. Trimming took off 0 bases at V and 6 bases at J, with 12 bases between the two ends. The CDR3 is 14 residues long. General study points: Of the TCR beta families, the public ones yielded a cumulative frequency that identified carriers of CMV plus the relevant HLA.

TCRdb re-derived calls from the reads in MiXCR, one entry per CDR3 protein. The sample includes about 480,000 distinct CDR3 sequences, 33% of them seen just once. A note on this clonotype: Its antigen is currently unknown.

Sample: cultured PBMCs, taken from culture after CMV antigen stimulation. The rearrangement links TRBV29-1 to TRBJ1-5; no reliable D call. The sequence was obtained from a human donor in good health (CMV status not recorded). Some clones in this sample may be carry-over from other donors' samples. CDR3 sequence (DNA): TGCAGCGTTGAAGATCCTGTAATCGGTCAGCCCCAGCATTTT. Protein: CSVEDPVIGQPQHF.